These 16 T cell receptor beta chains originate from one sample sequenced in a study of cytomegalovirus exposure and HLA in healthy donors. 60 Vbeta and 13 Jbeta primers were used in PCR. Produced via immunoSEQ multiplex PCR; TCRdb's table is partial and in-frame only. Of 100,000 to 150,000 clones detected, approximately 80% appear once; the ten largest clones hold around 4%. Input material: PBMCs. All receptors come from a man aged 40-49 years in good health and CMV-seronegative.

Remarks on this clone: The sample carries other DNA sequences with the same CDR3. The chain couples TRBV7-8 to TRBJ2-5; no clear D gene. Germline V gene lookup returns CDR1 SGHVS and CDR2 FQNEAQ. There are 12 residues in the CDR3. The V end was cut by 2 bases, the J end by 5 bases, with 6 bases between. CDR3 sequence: CASSLLRETQYF. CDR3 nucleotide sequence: TGTGCCAGCAGCTTATTGCGCGAGACCCAGTACTTC.

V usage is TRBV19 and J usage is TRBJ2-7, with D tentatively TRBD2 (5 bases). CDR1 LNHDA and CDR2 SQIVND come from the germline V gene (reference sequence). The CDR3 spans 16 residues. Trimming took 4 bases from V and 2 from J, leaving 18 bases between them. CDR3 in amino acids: CASSRAWAPGTYEQYF. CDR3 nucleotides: TGTGCCAGTAGTAGGGCGTGGGCGCCCGGGACCTACGAGCAGTACTTC.

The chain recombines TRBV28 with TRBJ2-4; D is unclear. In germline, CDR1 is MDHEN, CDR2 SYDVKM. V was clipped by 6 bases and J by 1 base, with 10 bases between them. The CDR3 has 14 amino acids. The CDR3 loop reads CASSQAWAKNIQYF. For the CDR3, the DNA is TGTGCCAGCAGCCAAGCTTGGGCCAAAAACATTCAGTACTTC.

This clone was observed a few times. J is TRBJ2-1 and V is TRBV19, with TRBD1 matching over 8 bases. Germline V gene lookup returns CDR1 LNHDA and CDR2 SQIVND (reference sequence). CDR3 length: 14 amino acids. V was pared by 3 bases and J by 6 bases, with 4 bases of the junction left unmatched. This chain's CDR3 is CASSMGTGPNEQFF. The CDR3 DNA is TGTGCCAGTAGTATGGGGACAGGTCCCAATGAGCAGTTCTTC.

CDR3 in DNA: TGTGCCAGTAGTTCCCTGGTGGGCAGATACGAGCAGTACTTC. Amino acid sequence: CASSSLVGRYEQYF. The chain uses TRBV19 and TRBJ2-7, with D hard to call. Trimming cost V 5 bases and J 4 bases, with 15 bases left between them. There are 14 residues in the CDR3. Looked up from germline, CDR1 is LNHDA and CDR2 is SQIVND (reference sequence).

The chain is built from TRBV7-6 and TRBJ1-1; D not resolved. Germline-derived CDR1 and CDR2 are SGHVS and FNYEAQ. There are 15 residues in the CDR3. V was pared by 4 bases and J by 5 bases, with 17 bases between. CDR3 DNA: TGTGCCAGCAGCTACCTGACTTCCGGTGGGACTGAAGCTTTCTTT. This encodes CASSYLTSGGTEAFF.

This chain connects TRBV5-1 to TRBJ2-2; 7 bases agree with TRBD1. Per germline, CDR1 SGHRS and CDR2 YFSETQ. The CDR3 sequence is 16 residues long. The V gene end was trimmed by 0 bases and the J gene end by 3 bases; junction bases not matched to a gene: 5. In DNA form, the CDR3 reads TGCGCCAGCAGCTTGGAAGACAGGGCTCACACCGGGGAGCTGTTTTTT. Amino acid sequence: CASSLEDRAHTGELFF.

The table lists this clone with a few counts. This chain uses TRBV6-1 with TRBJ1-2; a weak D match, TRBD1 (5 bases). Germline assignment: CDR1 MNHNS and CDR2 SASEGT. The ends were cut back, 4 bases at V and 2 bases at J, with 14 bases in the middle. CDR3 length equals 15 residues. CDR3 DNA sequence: TGTGCCAGCAGTGGGGGCAGGGCGGAGAACTATGGCTACACCTTC. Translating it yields CASSGGRAENYGYTF.

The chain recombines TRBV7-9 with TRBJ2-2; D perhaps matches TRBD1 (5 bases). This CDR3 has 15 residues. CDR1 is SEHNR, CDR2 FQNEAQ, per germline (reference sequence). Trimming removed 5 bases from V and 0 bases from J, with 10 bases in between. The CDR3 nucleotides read TGTGCCAGCAGCGCCAGACAGACGAACACCGGGGAGCTGTTTTTT. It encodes CASSARQTNTGELFF.

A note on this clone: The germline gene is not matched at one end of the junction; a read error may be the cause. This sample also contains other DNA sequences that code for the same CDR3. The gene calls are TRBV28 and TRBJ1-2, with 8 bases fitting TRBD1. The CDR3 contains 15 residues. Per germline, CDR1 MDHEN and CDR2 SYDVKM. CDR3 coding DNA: TGTGCTAGCAGACGAGACAGGGGCGAGTACTATGGCTACACCTTC. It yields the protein CASRRDRGEYYGYTF.

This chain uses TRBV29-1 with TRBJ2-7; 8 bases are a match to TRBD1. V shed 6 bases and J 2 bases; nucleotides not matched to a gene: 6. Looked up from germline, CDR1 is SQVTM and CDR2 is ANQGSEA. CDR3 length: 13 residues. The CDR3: CSVPGQVPYEQYF. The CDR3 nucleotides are TGCAGCGTGCCGGGACAGGTCCCCTACGAGCAGTACTTC.

The CDR3 nucleotides are TGTGCCAGTAGTATCTTGGGACGACTGCAGTCCTCAGGGGTTGATGGCTACACCTTC. It yields the protein CASSILGRLQSSGVDGYTF. The chain has TRBV19 and TRBJ1-2, with D maybe TRBD1 (6 bases). V was trimmed by 3 bases and J by 6 bases, leaving 29 bases between them. This CDR3 comprises 19 residues. From germline, CDR1 is LNHDA and CDR2 SQIVND (reference sequence).

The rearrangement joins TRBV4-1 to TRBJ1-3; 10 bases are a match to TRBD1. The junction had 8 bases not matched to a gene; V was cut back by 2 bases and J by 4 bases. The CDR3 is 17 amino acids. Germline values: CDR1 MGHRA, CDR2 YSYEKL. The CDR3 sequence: CASSQIGRDRGGNTIYF. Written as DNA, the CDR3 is TGCGCCAGCAGCCAAATAGGACGGGACAGGGGAGGAAACACCATATATTTT.

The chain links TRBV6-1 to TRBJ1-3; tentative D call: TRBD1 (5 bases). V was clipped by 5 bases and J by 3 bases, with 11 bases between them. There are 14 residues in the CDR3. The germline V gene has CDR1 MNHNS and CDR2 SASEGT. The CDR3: CASSNGGVGNTIYF. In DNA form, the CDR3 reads TGTGCCAGCAGTAACGGGGGTGTTGGAAACACCATATATTTT.

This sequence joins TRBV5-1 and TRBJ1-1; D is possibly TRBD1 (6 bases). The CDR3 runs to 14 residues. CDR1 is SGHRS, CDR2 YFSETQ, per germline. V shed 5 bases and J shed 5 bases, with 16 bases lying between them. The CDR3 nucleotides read TGCGCCAGCAGTACACAGGGTTCGGGAACTGAAGCTTTCTTT. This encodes CASSTQGSGTEAFF.

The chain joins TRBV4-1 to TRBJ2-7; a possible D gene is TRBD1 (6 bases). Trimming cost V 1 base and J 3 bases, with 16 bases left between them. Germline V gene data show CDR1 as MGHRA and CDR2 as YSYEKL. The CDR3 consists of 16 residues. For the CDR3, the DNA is TGCGCCAGCAGCCAAGGAAAAAGTGGACAGTTCTACGAGCAGTACTTC. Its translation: CASSQGKSGQFYEQYF.